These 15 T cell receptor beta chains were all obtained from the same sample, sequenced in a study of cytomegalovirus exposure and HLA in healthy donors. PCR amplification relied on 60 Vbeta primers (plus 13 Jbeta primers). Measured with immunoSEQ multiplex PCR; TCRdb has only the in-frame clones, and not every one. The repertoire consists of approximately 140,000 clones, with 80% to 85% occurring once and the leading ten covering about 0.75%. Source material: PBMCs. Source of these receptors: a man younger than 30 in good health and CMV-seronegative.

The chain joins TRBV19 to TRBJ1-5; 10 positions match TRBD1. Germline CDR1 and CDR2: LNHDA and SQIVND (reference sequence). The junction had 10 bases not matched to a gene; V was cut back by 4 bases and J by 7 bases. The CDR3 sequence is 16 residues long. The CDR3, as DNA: TGTGCCAGTAGTACTATAGACAGGGGGCTCAACCAGCCCCAGCATTTT. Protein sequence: CASSTIDRGLNQPQHF.

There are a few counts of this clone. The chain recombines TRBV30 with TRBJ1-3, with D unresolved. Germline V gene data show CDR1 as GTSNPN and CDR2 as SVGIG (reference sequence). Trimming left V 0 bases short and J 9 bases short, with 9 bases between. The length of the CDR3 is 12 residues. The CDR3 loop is CAWSVPPGTIYF. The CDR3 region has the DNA TGTGCCTGGAGTGTACCCCCAGGCACCATATATTTT.

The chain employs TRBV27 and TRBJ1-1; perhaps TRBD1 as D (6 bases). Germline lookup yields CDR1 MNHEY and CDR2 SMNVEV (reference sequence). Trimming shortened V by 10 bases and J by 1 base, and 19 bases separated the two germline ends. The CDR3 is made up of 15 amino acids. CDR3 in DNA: TGTGCCACCCGAGAGGGGGGGTGGGCGAACACTGAAGCTTTCTTT. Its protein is CATREGGWANTEAFF.

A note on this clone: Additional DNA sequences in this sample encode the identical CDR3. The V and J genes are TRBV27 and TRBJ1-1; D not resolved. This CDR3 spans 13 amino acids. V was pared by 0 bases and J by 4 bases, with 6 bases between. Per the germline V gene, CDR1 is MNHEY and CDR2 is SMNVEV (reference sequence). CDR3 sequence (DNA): TGTGCCAGCAGTTTATCGGGGAGCACTGAAGCTTTCTTT. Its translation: CASSLSGSTEAFF.

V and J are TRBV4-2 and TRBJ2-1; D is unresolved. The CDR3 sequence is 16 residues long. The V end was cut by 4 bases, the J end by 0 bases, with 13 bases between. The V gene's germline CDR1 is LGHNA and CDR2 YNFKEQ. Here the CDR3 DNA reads TGTGCCAGCAGCCGCAGACACACAAGCTCCTACAATGAGCAGTTCTTC. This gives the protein CASSRRHTSSYNEQFF.

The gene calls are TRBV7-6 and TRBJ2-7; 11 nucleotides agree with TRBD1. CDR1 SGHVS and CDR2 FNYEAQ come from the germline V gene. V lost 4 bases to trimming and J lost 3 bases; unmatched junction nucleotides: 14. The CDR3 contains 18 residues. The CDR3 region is CASSSTRSRDRGFYEQYF. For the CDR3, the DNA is TGTGCCAGCAGCTCGACCCGAAGCCGGGACAGGGGGTTCTACGAGCAGTACTTC.

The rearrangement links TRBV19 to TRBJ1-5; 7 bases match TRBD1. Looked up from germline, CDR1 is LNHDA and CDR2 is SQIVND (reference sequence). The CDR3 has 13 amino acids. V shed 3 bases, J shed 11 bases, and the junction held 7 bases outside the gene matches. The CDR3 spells CASSMSNRGSQHF. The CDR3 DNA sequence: TGTGCCAGTAGTATGTCCAACAGGGGTTCCCAGCATTTT. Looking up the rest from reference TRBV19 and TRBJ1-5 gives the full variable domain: DGGITQSPKYLFRKEGQNVTLSCEQNLNHDAMYWYRQDPGQGLRLIYYSQIVNDFQKGDIAEGYSVSREKKESFPLTVTSAQKNPTAFYLCASSMSNRGSQHFGDGTRLSIL.

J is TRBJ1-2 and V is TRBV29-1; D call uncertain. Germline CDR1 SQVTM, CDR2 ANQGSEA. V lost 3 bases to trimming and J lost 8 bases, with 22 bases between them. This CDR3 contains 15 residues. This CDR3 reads CSVDPLPGEGWGYTF. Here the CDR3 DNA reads TGCAGCGTTGACCCCCTGCCGGGAGAGGGCTGGGGCTACACCTTC.

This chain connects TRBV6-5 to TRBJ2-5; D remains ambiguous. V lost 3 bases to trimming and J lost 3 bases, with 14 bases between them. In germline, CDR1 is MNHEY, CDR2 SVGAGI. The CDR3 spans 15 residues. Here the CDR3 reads CASSYWFSREETQYF. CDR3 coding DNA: TGTGCCAGCAGTTATTGGTTCAGTCGGGAAGAGACCCAGTACTTC.

CDR3 nucleotide sequence: TGTGCCACCAGCAGAGGAGAGGGTATCCTTTATACGCAGTATTTT. This gives the protein CATSRGEGILYTQYF. The J gene is TRBJ2-3, the V gene TRBV15, with a possible D match to TRBD2 (5 bases). The CDR3 runs to 15 residues. Per germline, CDR1 LNHNV and CDR2 YYDKDF (reference sequence). Trimming left V 1 base short and J 7 bases short, with 15 bases between.

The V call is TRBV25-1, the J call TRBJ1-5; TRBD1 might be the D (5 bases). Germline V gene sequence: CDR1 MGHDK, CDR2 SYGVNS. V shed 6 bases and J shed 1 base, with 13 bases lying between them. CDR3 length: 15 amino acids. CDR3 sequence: CASSVGGSSNQPQHF. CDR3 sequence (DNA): TGTGCCAGCAGCGTGGGGGGATCCAGCAATCAGCCCCAGCATTTT.

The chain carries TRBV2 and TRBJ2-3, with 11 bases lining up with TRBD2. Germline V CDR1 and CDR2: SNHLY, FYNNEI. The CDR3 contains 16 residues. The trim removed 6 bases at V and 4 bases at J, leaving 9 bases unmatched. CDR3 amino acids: CASSGLAGPAADTQYF. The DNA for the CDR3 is TGTGCCAGCAGCGGACTAGCGGGCCCGGCGGCAGATACGCAGTATTTT.

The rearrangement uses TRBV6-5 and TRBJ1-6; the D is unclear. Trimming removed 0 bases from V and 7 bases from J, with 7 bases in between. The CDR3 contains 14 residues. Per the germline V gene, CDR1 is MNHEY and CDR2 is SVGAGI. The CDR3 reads CASSYSNRNSPLHF. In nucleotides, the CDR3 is TGTGCCAGCAGTTACTCGAATCGGAATTCACCCCTCCACTTT.

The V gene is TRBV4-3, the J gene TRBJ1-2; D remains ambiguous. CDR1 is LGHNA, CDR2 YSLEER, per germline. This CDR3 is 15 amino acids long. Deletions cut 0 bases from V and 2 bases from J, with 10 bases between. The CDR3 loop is CASSQDLAGNYGYTF. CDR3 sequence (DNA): TGCGCCAGCAGCCAAGATCTAGCCGGCAACTATGGCTACACCTTC.

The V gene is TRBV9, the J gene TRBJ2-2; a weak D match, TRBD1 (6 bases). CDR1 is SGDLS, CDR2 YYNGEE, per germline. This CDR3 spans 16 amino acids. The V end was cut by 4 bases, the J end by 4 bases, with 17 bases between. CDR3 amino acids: CASSSNPGASTGELFF. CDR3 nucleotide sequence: TGTGCCAGCAGCTCCAACCCAGGGGCCTCCACCGGGGAGCTGTTTTTT.